The 2 T cell receptor beta chains below all came from one sample that was sequenced in a study of T cell responses to AZD1222 COVID-19 vaccine. Sequencing used immunoSEQ multiplex PCR; TCRdb keeps in-frame clones, though not all of them. The sample has around 150,000 clones, 94% seen once. The sequenced sample was peripheral blood, obtained on day 0 of AZD1222 vaccination. These receptors all come from an adult in good health.

This chain uses TRBV27 with TRBJ2-1; 7 bases match TRBD2. The germline V gene encodes CDR1 MNHEY and CDR2 SMNVEV (reference sequence). V was pared by 6 bases and J by 1 base, with 9 bases of the junction left unmatched. The CDR3 is made up of 16 amino acids. CDR3 sequence (DNA): TGTGCCAGCAGGTCCCGGGCGGGAGAATCCTACAATGAGCAGTTCTTC. Translation gives CASRSRAGESYNEQFF.

V is TRBV19 and J is TRBJ2-1; maybe TRBD2 (5 bases). The V end lost 2 bases, the J end lost 0 bases, and 8 bases lay between the germline ends. The CDR3 runs to 15 residues. The germline gives CDR1 LNHDA, CDR2 SQIVND (reference sequence). The CDR3 bases are TGTGCCAGTAGTATAAGTGGGAGCTCCTACAATGAGCAGTTCTTC. Protein: CASSISGSSYNEQFF. Combining the CDR3 with reference TRBV19 and TRBJ2-1 gives the whole variable domain DGGITQSPKYLFRKEGQNVTLSCEQNLNHDAMYWYRQDPGQGLRLIYYSQIVNDFQKGDIAEGYSVSREKKESFPLTVTSAQKNPTAFYLCASSISGSSYNEQFFGPGTRLTVL.